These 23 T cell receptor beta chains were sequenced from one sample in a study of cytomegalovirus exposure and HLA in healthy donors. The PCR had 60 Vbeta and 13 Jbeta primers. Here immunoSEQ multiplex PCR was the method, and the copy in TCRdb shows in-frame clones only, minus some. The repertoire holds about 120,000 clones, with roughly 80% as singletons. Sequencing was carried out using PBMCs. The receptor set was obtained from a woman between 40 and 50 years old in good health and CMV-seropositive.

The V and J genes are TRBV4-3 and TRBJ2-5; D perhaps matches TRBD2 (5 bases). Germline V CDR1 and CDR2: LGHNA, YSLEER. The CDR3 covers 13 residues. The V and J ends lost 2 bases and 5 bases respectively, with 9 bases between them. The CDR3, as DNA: TGCGCCAGCAGCCAACGGGATCAGGAGACCCAGTACTTC. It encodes CASSQRDQETQYF.

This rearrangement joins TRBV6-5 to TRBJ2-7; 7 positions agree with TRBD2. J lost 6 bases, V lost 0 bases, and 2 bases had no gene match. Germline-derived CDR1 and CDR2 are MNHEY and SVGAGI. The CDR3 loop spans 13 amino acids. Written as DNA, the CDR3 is TGTGCCAGCAGTTACTCGAGGGAGGGCGAGCAGTACTTC. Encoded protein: CASSYSREGEQYF.

CDR3 sequence (DNA): TGTGCCAGCAGCTTAGTAGCGGGATCGAACACCGGGGAGCTGTTTTTT. It translates to CASSLVAGSNTGELFF. V usage is TRBV7-2 and J usage is TRBJ2-2, with TRBD2 matching over 8 bases. CDR1 SGHTA and CDR2 FQGNSA come from the germline V gene. V gave up 1 base and J gave up 0 bases; unmatched junction bases: 1. The CDR3 has 16 amino acids.

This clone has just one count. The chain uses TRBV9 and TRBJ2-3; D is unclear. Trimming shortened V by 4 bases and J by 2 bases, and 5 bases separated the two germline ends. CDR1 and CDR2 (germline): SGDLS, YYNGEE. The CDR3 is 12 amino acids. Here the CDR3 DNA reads TGTGCCAGCAGCTTCTACACAGATACGCAGTATTTT. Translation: CASSFYTDTQYF.

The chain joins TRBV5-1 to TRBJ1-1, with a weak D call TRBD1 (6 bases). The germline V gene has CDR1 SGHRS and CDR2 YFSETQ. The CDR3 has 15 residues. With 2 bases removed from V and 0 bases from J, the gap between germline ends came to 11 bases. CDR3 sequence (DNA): TGCGCCAGCAGCTTTGGGGGCTCCTTGAACACTGAAGCTTTCTTT. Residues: CASSFGGSLNTEAFF. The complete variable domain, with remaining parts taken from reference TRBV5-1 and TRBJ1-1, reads KAGVTQTPRYLIKTRGQQVTLSCSPISGHRSVSWYQQTPGQGLQFLFEYFSETQRNKGNFPGRFSGRQFSNSRSEMNVSTLELGDSALYLCASSFGGSLNTEAFFGQGTRLTVV.

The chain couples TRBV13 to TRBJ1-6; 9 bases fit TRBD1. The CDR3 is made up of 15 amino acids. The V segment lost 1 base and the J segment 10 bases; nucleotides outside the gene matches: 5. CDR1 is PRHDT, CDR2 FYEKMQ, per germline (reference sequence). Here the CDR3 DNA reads TGTGCCAGCAGCTTAGCCGGGACAGGGCGATCACCCCTCCACTTT. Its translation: CASSLAGTGRSPLHF.

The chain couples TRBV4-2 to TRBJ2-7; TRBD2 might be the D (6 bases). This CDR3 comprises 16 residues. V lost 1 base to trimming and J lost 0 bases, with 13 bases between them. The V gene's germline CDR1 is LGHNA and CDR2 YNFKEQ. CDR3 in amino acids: CASSQGRGRDSYEQYF. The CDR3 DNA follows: TGTGCCAGCAGCCAAGGGCGGGGCCGCGACTCCTACGAGCAGTACTTC.

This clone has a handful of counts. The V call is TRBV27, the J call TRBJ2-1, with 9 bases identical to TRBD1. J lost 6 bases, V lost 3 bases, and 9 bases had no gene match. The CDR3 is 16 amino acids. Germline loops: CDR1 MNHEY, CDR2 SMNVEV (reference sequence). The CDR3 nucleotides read TGTGCCAGCAGTTTCCGGGGACAGGGCCAGGGCAATGAGCAGTTCTTC. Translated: CASSFRGQGQGNEQFF.

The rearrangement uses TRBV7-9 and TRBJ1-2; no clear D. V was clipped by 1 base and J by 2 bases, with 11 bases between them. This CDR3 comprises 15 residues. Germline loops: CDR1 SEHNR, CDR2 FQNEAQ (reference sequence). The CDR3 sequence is CASSLEVAGNYGYTF. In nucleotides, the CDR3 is TGTGCCAGCAGCTTAGAAGTGGCAGGCAACTATGGCTACACCTTC.

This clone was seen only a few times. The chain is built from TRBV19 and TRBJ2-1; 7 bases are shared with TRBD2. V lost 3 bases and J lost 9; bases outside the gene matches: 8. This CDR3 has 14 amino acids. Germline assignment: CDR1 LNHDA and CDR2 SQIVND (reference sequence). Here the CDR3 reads CASSIGLAAAEQFF. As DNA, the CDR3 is TGTGCCAGTAGTATCGGGCTAGCGGCGGCTGAGCAGTTCTTC.

CDR3 loop: CASSLVGPRGAEQFF. CDR3 DNA sequence: TGTGCCAGCAGTTTGGTGGGGCCCCGCGGGGCAGAGCAGTTCTTC. The chain employs TRBV27 and TRBJ2-1, with D possibly matching TRBD2 (6 bases). V lost 3 bases to trimming and J lost 10 bases, with 19 bases between them. Germline V gives CDR1 MNHEY, CDR2 SMNVEV (reference sequence). The CDR3 extends over 15 amino acids.

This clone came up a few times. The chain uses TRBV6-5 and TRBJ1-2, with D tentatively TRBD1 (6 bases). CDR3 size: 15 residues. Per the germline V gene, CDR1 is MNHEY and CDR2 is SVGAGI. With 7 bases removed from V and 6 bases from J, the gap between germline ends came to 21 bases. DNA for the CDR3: TGTGCCAGCACTGACCACGGGGGGCTCCGGAATGGCTACACCTTC. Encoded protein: CASTDHGGLRNGYTF.

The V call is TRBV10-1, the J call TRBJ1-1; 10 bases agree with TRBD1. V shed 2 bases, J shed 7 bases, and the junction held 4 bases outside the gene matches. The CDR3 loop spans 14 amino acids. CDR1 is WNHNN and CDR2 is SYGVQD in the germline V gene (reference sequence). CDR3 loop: CASSEDRGQGEAFF. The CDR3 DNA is TGCGCCAGCAGTGAGGACAGGGGGCAAGGTGAAGCTTTCTTT.

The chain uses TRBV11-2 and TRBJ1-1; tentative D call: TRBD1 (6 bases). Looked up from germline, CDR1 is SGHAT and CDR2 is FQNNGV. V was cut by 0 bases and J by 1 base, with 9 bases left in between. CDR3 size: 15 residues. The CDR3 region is CASSLEGGPNTEAFF. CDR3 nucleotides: TGTGCCAGCAGCTTAGAAGGGGGACCGAACACTGAAGCTTTCTTT.

DNA of the CDR3: TGTGCCGGCAACAGGGATGGGGGTAACTATGGCTACACCTTC. Residues: CAGNRDGGNYGYTF. This chain links TRBV2 with TRBJ1-2; D is perhaps TRBD1 (6 bases). The V and J ends lost 11 bases and 1 base respectively, with 17 bases between them. Germline CDR1 reads SNHLY; CDR2 reads FYNNEI. CDR3 size: 14 residues.

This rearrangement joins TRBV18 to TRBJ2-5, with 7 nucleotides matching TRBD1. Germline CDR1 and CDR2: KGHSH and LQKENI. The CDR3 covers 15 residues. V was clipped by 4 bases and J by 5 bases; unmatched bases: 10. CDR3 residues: CASSLGTAPTETQYF. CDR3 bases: TGTGCCAGCTCACTAGGGACAGCCCCCACGGAGACCCAGTACTTC.

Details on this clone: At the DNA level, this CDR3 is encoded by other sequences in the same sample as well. CDR3 sequence (DNA): TGTGCCAGCAGTGTCCAAGCGGGGGGCCCCTACGAGCAGTACTTC. Translating it yields CASSVQAGGPYEQYF. J is TRBJ2-7 and V is TRBV6-5, with TRBD2 matching 9 bases. Looked up from germline, CDR1 is MNHEY and CDR2 is SVGAGI. The V gene end was trimmed by 5 bases and the J gene end by 2 bases; junction bases not matched to a gene: 7. This CDR3 has 15 amino acids.

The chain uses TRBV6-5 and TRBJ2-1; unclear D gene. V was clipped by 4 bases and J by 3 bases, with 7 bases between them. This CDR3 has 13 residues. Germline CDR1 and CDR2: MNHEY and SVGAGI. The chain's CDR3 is CASSSVYYNEQFF. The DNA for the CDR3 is TGTGCCAGCAGTTCCGTTTACTACAATGAGCAGTTCTTC.

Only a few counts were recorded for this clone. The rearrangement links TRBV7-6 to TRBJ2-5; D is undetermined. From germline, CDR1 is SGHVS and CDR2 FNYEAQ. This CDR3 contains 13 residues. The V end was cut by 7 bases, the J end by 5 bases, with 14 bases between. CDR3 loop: CASTNLVTETQYF. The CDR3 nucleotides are TGTGCCAGCACCAATCTAGTGACCGAGACCCAGTACTTC.

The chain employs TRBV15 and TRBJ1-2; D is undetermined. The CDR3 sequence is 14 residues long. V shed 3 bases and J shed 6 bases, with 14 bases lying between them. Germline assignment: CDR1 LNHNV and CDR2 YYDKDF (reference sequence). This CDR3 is CATSRLRVEHGYTF. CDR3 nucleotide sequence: TGTGCCACCAGCAGGTTGAGGGTAGAGCATGGCTACACCTTC. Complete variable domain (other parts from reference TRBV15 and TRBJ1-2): DAMVIQNPRYQVTQFGKPVTLSCSQTLNHNVMYWYQQKSSQAPKLLFHYYDKDFNNEADTPDNFQSRRPNTSFCFLDIRSPGLGDTAMYLCATSRLRVEHGYTFGSGTRLTVV.

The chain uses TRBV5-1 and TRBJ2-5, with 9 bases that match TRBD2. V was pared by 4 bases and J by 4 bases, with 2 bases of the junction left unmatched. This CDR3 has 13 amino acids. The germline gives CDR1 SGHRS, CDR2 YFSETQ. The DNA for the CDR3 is TGCGCCAGCAGCGGTAGCGGGGGAGAGACCCAGTACTTC. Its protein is CASSGSGGETQYF.

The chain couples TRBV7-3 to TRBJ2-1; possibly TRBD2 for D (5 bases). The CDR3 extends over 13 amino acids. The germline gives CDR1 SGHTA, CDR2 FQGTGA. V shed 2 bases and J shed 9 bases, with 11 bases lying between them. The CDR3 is CASSLRGSAEQFF. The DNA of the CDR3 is TGTGCCAGCAGCTTACGGGGATCAGCTGAGCAGTTCTTC.

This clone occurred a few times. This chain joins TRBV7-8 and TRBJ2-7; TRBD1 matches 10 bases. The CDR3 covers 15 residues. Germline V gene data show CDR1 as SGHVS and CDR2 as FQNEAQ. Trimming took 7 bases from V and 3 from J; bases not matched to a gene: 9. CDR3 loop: CASTQRGQGYYEQYF. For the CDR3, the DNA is TGTGCCAGCACCCAGAGGGGACAGGGGTACTACGAGCAGTACTTC.